Reported below is one T cell receptor (beta chain). Its antigen is as yet unknown. The sample belongs to a study of CD8 T cells in Susac syndrome. Study results and limitations: The study recognized that its TCR sequencing and HLA analysis covered a relatively small number of individuals.

The CDR3 is 14 amino acids. V was cut by 5 bases and J by 2 bases, with 12 bases left in between. Germline-derived CDR1 and CDR2 are SGHTA and FQGNSA. High-throughput TCR beta sequencing covered peripheral CD8+ and CD4+ T cells. Random hexamers served to reverse transcribe about 0.45 to 1 ug RNA. An immunoSEQ multiplex PCR amplified TCR beta CDR3 over 54 Vbeta and 13 Jbeta. MiXCR was run by TCRdb on the immunoSEQ multiplex PCR reads, yielding one entry per CDR3 protein. Of roughly 70,000 distinct CDR3 sequences in the sample, under 96% were seen once. This sequence originates from a human donor with multiple sclerosis. The sample comprised CD4+ T cells from PBMCs. V gene TRBV7-2 combines with J gene TRBJ2-5, with a tentative D call TRBD1 (5 bases). DNA for the CDR3: TGTGCCAGCAGCCCCCAAGGGGTACAAGAGACCCAGTACTTC. Translating it yields CASSPQGVQETQYF.